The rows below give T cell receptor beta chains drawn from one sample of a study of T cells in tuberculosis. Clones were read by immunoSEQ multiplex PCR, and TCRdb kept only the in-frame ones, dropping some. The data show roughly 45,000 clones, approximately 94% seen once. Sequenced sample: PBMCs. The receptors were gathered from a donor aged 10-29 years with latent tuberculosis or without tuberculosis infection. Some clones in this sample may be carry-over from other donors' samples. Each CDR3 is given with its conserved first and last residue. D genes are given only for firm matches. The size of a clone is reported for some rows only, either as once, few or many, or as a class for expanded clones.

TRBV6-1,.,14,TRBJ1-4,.,TGTGCCAGCAGTGACGCAGGGTCAAATGAAAAACTGTTTTTT,CASSDAGSNEKLFF
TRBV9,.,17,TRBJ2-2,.,TGTGCCAGCAGCCCGTGGGGTCAGCGGGTGAACACCGGGGAGCTGTTTTTT,CASSPWGQRVNTGELFF
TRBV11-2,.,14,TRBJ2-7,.,TGTGCCAGCAGCCCAGTCAGGGGAAGGTACGAGCAGTACTTC,CASSPVRGRYEQYF
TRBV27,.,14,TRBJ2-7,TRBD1,TGTGCCAGCAGTCCGTCGGACAGGGGCTACGAGCAGTACTTC,CASSPSDRGYEQYF
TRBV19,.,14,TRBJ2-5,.,TGTGCCAGTACCCAGTCCACCCCCGAAGAGACCCAGTACTTC,CASTQSTPEETQYF
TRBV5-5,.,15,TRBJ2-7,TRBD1,TGTGCCAGCAGCCGTCCGGGACAGGGGGTCTACGAGCAGTACTTC,CASSRPGQGVYEQYF
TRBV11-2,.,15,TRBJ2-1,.,TGTGCCAGCAGCTTAGAGGCTAGCTTAGGAAATGAGCAGTTCTTC,CASSLEASLGNEQFF
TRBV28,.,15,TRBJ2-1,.,TGTGCCAGCAGTTTCATTGGGGGACTCCCCAATGAGCAGTTCTTC,CASSFIGGLPNEQFF
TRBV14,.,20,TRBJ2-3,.,TGTGCCAGCAGCCAAAAACCCACCCCCCGGTGGGGCAGCCTAACAGATACGCAGTATTTT,CASSQKPTPRWGSLTDTQYF
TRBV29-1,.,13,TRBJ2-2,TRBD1,TGCAGCGTCGGGACAGGGAACACCGGGGAGCTGTTTTTT,CSVGTGNTGELFF
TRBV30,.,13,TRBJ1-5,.,TGTGCCTGCGCACAGGGCCGCGATCAGCCCCAGCATTTT,CACAQGRDQPQHF
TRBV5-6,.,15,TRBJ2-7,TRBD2,TGTGCCAGCAGCTCCCGACTAGCGGGAGCGAGGGAGCAGTACTTC,CASSSRLAGAREQYF
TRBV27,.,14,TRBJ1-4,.,TGTGCCAGCAGTTTAATGGGACATAATGAAAAACTGTTTTTT,CASSLMGHNEKLFF
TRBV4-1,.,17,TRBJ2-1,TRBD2,TGCGCCAGCAGCCAAGTGGACGTAGCGGGAACCTACAATGAGCAGTTCTTC,CASSQVDVAGTYNEQFF
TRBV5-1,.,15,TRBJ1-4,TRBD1,TGCGCCAGCAGCCCCGGACAGGGCCGGGATGAAAAACTGTTTTTT,CASSPGQGRDEKLFF
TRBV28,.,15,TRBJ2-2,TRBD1,TGTGCCAGCAGTATCGGGACAGCGAACACCGGGGAGCTGTTTTTT,CASSIGTANTGELFF
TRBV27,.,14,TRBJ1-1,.,TGTGCCAGCGGCCTACAGGGCCTGAACACTGAAGCTTTCTTT,CASGLQGLNTEAFF
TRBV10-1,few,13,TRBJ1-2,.,TGCGCCAGCAGTGAGTCGGGGCTCGGAGGCTACACCTTC,CASSESGLGGYTF
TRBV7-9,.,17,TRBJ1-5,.,TGTGCCAGCAGCTCGAATTGGGGCCTCGGCCTCAATCAGCCCCAGCATTTT,CASSSNWGLGLNQPQHF
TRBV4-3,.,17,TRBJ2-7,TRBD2,TGCGCCAGCAGCCTCGGGACTAGCGGGAGGGCGGCGTACGAGCAGTACTTC,CASSLGTSGRAAYEQYF
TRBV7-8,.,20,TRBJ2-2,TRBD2,TGTGCCAGCAGCTTAGCCCCCGATACACGAGCGGGAGATGATCCCGGGGAGCTGTTTTTT,CASSLAPDTRAGDDPGELFF
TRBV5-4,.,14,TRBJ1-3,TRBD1,TGTGCCAGCAGCGCACCGGGACAGGGAAACACCATATATTTT,CASSAPGQGNTIYF
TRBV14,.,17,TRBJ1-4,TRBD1,TGTGCCAGCAGCCAGGGACAGGGGGCCGTGTTTGGTGAAAAACTGTTTTTT,CASSQGQGAVFGEKLFF
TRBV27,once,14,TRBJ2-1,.,TGTGCCAGCAGACAGACCGCAGACAACAATGAGCAGTTCTTC,CASRQTADNNEQFF
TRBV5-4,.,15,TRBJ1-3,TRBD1,TGTGCCAGCAGCCGTGGACAGGGGCGAGGAAACACCATATATTTT,CASSRGQGRGNTIYF
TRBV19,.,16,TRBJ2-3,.,TGTGCCAGTAGTATAGGGGTGGCTGGAGGCACAGATACGCAGTATTTT,CASSIGVAGGTDTQYF
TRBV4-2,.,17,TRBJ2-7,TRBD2,TGTGCCAGCAGCCAAGCACGACTAGCGGGAGTTGGGTACGAGCAGTACTTC,CASSQARLAGVGYEQYF
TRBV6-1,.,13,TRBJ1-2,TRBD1,TGTGCCAGCGGACCCGGGACAGGGTATGGCTACACCTTC,CASGPGTGYGYTF
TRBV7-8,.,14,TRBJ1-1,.,TGTGCCAGCAGCTTAGGCGGCGGATCCACTGAAGCTTTCTTT,CASSLGGGSTEAFF
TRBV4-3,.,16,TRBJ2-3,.,TGCGCCAGCAGCCAAGATTACCAGGAAAACGCAGATACGCAGTATTTT,CASSQDYQENADTQYF
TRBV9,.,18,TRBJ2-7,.,TGTGCCAGCAGCGACTCAGGGGGAGGAAGAGGTAGATCCTACGAGCAGTACTTC,CASSDSGGGRGRSYEQYF
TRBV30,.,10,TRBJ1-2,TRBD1,TGTGCCTTTGACAGGGTCGGCTACACCTTC,CAFDRVGYTF
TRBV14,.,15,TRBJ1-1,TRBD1,TGTGCCAGCAGCCTACAGGGGGCAATGAACACTGAAGCTTTCTTT,CASSLQGAMNTEAFF
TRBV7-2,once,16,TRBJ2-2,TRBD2,TGTGCCAGCAGCTCCGGACTAGCGGACTACACCGGGGAGCTGTTTTTT,CASSSGLADYTGELFF
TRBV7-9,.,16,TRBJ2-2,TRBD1,TGTGCCAGCATTCCAACACAGGGGCCGAACACCGGGGAGCTGTTTTTT,CASIPTQGPNTGELFF
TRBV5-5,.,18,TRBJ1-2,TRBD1,TGTGCCAGCAGCTTGGTGGGGACAGCACACATTTCTAACTATGGCTACACCTTC,CASSLVGTAHISNYGYTF
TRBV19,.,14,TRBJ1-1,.,TGTGCCAGTAGTATTGGGGGACTGTCGGTTGAAGCTTTCTTT,CASSIGGLSVEAFF
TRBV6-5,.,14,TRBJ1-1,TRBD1,TGTGCCAGCAGTTCCGGGACAGGGTACACTGAAGCTTTCTTT,CASSSGTGYTEAFF